What follows describes a single T cell receptor beta chain. Antigen: not known. The data are from a study of cytomegalovirus exposure and HLA in healthy donors. Notes on the study in general: Later analysis reportedly placed an Asian-associated ancestry cluster below the roughly 670-donor mean in N-insertions.

The CDR3 runs to 13 residues. V lost 5 bases, J lost 15 bases, and 20 bases lay in between. The germline gives CDR1 MNHEY, CDR2 SVGAGI. PCR employed 60 Vbeta and 13 Jbeta primers. Libraries were prepared by immunoSEQ multiplex PCR; TCRdb keeps only in-frame clonotypes and omits some of them. The data show about 200,000 clones, with 82% seen just once and about 3% held by the top ten. Sequenced input: PBMCs. The chain recombines TRBV6-5 with TRBJ2-1, with a weak D call TRBD2 (6 bases). The source is a woman aged 40-49 years in good health and CMV-seronegative. CDR3 region: CASSRGLGGKWFF. The CDR3 DNA sequence: TGTGCCAGCAGTCGTGGACTGGGCGGGAAGTGGTTCTTC.